The entry that follows covers one T cell receptor beta chain sequence. V lost 3 bases to trimming and J lost 8 bases; unmatched junction nucleotides: 15. CDR3 length: 17 residues. The germline V gene has CDR1 MNHEY and CDR2 SMNVEV (reference sequence). The data derive from a study of sequential checkpoint blockade in melanoma. Looking at the study overall: Arm A got nivolumab then ipilimumab; arm B the reverse, 1:1.

Profiling relied on immunoSEQ multiplex PCR, and the TCRdb table lists in-frame clones only, not all of them. This sample has about 32,000 clones, with more than 70% found just once. The treatment was: randomized to nivolumab then ipilimumab (arm A) or the reverse (arm B). Patients had received no earlier DNA-damaging chemotherapy. From thawed PBMCs, live CD3+CD8+ cells negative for CD19 and CD56 were sorted. This chain joins TRBV27 and TRBJ2-1, with 8 bases lining up with TRBD1. This specimen was CD8+ T cells sorted from blood (inferred from file names), taken from a patient given nivolumab and ipilimumab in sequence. This clonotype originated in a human donor with melanoma. CDR3 sequence: CASSLDTAGTGGDEQFF. CDR3 DNA: TGTGCCAGCAGTTTGGATACCGCCGGGACAGGCGGGGATGAGCAGTTCTTC.